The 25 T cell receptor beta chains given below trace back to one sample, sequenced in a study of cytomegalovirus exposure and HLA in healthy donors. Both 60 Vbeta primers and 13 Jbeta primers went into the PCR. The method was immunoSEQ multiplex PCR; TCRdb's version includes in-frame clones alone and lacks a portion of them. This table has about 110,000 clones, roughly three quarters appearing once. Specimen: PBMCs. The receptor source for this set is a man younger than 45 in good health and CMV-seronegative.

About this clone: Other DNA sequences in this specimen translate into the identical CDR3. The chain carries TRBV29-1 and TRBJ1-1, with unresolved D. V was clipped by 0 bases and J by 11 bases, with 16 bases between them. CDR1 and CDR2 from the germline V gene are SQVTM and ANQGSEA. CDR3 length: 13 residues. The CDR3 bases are TGCAGCGTTGAAGATCGCGGCCGGGAGAGGGCTTTCTTT. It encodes CSVEDRGRERAFF.

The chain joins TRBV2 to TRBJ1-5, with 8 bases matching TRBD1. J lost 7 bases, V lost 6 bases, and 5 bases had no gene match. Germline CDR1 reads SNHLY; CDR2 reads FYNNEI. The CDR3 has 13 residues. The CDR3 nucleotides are TGTGCCAGCAGGGACAGGGTACTCCAGCCCCAGCATTTT. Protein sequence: CASRDRVLQPQHF.

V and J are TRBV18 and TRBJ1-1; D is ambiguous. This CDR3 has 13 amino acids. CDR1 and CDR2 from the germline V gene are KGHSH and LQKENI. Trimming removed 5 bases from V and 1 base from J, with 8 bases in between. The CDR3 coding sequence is TGTGCCAGCTCATCCCAGGCGAACACTGAAGCTTTCTTT. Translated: CASSSQANTEAFF.

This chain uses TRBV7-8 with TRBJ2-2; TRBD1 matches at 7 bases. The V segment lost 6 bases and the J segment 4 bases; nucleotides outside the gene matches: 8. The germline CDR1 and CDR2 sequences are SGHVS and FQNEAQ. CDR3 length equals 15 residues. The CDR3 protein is CASRLRDSFTGELFF. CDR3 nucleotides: TGTGCCAGCAGGTTAAGGGACAGCTTCACCGGGGAGCTGTTTTTT. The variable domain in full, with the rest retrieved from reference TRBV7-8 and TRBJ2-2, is GAGVSQSPRYKVAKRGQDVALRCDPISGHVSLFWYQQALGQGPEFLTYFQNEAQLDKSGLPSDRFFAERPEGSVSTLKIQRTQQEDSAVYLCASRLRDSFTGELFFGEGSRLTVL.

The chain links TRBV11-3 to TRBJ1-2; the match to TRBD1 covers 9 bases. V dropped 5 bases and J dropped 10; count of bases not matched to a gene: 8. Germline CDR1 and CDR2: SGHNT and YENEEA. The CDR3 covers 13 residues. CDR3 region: CASSPDRGEDYTF. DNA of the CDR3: TGTGCCAGCAGCCCGGACAGGGGCGAAGACTACACCTTC.

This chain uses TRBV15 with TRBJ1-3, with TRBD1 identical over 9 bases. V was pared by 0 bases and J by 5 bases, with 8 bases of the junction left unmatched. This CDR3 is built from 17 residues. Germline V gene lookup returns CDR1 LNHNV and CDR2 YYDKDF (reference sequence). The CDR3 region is CATSRDPGTGIRNTIYF. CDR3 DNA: TGTGCCACCAGCAGAGACCCCGGGACAGGGATTCGAAACACCATATATTTT.

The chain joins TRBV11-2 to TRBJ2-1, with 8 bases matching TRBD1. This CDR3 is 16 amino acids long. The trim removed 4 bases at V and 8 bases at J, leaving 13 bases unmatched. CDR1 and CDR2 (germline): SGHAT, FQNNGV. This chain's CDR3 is CASSSQGGQGRDEQFF. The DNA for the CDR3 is TGTGCCAGCAGCTCCCAGGGAGGACAGGGTCGCGATGAGCAGTTCTTC.

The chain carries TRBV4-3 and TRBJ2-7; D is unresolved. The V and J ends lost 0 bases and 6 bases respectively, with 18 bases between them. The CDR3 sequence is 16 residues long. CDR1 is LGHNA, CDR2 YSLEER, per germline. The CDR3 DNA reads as TGCGCCAGCAGCCAAGAAAAGGTGGGCTGGCGTGGCGAGCAGTACTTC. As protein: CASSQEKVGWRGEQYF.

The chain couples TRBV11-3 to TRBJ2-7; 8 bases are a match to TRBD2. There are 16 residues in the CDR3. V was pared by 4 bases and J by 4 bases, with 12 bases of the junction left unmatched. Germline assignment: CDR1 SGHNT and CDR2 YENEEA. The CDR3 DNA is TGTGCCAGCAGCTCCGACGGGAGGGCCTCAGGGTACGAGCAGTACTTC. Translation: CASSSDGRASGYEQYF.

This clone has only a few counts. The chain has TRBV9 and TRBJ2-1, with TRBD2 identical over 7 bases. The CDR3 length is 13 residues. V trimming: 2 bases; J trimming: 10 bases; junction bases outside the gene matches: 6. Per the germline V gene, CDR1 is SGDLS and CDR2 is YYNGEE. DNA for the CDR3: TGTGCCAGCAGCGTTGGAATGACTAGCGAGCAGTTCTTC. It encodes CASSVGMTSEQFF.

CDR3 loop: CASSYGGTSTDTQYF. CDR3 sequence (DNA): TGTGCCAGCAGTTACGGGGGGACCAGCACAGATACGCAGTATTTT. The chain combines TRBV6-5 with TRBJ2-3, with D possibly TRBD2 on 6 matching bases. Germline-derived CDR1 and CDR2 are MNHEY and SVGAGI. The CDR3 consists of 15 residues. V lost 2 bases to trimming and J lost 0 bases, with 9 bases between them.

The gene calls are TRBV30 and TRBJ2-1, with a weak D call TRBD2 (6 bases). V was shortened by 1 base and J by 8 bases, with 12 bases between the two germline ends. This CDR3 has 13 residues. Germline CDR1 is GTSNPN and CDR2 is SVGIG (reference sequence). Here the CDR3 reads CAWSDGRLDEQFF. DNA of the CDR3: TGTGCCTGGAGTGACGGGAGACTGGATGAGCAGTTCTTC.

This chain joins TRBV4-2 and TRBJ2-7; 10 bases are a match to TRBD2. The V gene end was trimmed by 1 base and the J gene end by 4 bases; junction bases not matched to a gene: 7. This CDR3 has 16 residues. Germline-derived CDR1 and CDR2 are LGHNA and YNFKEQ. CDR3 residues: CASSQGLAGEEYEQYF. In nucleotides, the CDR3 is TGTGCCAGCAGCCAAGGGCTAGCGGGAGAGGAATACGAGCAGTACTTC.

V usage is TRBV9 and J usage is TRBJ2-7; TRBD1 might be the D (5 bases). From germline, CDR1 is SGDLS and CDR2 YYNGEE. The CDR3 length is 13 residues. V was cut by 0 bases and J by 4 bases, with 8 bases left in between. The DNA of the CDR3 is TGTGCCAGCAGCGTAGCGGACATGTACGAGCAGTACTTC. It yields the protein CASSVADMYEQYF.

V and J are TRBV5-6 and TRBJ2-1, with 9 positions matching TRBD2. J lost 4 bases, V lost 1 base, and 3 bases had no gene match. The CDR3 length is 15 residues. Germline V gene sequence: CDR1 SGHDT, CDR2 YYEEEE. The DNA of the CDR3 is TGTGCCAGCAGCTTGATAACTAGCGGGTACAATGAGCAGTTCTTC. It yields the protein CASSLITSGYNEQFF.

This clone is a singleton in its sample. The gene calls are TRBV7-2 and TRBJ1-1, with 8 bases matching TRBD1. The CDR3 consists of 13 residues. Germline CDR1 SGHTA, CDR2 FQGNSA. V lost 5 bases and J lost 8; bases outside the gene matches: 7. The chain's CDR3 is CASSQGQVGEAFF. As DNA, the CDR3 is TGTGCCAGCAGCCAGGGACAGGTAGGAGAAGCTTTCTTT.

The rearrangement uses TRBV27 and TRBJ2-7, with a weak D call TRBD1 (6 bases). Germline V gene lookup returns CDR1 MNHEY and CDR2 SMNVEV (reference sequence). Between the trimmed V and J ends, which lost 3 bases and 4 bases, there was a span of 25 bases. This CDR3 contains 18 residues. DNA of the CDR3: TGTGCCAGCAGTTTGCTTCCGCTCGGGCAGGGGATGTGGTACGAGCAGTACTTC. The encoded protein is CASSLLPLGQGMWYEQYF.

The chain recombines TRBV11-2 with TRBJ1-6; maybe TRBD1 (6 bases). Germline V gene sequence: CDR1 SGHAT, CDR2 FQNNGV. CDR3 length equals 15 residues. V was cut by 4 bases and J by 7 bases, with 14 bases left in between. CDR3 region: CASSYGQRRNSPLHF. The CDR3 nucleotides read TGTGCCAGCAGCTATGGACAGAGAAGGAATTCACCCCTCCACTTT.

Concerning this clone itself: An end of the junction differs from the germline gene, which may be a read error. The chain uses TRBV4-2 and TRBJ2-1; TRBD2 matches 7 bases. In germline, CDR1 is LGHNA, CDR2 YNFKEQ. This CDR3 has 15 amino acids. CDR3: CASSVEAGPYTEQFF. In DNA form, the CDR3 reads TGTGCCAGCAGCGTTGAAGCGGGGCCCTACACTGAGCAGTTCTTC.

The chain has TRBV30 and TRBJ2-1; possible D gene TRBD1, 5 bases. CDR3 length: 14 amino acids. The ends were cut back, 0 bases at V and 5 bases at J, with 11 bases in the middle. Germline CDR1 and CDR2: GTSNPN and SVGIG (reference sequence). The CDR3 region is CAWSVYKGNNEQFF. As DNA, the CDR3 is TGTGCCTGGAGTGTATATAAGGGGAACAATGAGCAGTTCTTC.

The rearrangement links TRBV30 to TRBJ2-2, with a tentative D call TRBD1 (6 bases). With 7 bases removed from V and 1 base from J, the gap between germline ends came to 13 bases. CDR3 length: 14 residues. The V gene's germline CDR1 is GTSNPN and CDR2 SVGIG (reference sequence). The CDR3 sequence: CALALDRNTGELFF. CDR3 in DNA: TGTGCCTTGGCCCTGGACAGGAACACCGGGGAGCTGTTTTTT.

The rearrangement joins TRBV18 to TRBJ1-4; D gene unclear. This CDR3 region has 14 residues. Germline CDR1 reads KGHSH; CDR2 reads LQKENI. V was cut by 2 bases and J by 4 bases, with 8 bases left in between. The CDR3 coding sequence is TGTGCCAGCTCACCAAAGGGAGTTAATGAAAAACTGTTTTTT. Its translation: CASSPKGVNEKLFF.

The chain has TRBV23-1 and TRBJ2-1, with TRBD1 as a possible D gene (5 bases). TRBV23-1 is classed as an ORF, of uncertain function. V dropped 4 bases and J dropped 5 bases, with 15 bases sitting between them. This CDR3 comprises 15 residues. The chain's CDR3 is CASSPHGREDNEQFF. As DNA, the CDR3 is TGCGCCAGCAGTCCCCACGGCAGGGAAGACAATGAGCAGTTCTTC.

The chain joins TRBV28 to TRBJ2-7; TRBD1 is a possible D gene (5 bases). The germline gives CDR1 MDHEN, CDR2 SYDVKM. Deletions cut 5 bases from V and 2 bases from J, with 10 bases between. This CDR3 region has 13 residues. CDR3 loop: CASSRTGAYEQYF. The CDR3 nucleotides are TGTGCCAGCAGTCGTACAGGAGCCTACGAGCAGTACTTC.

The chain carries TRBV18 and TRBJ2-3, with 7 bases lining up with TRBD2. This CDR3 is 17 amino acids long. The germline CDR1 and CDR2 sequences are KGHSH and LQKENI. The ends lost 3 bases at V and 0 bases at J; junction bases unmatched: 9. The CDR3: CASSPLSGHGSTDTQYF. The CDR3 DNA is TGTGCCAGCTCACCCCTTAGCGGGCATGGTAGCACAGATACGCAGTATTTT.